Listed below are T cell receptor beta chains from one sample, sequenced in a study of control samples from healthy donors and cancer patients. Sequenced by immunoSEQ multiplex PCR; TCRdb stores in-frame clones only, minus some. This sample has over 100,000 clones; 90% to 95% occur once, and the top ten carry roughly 2.5%. The sample taken for sequencing was blood. Receptor source: a young woman in good health. The CDR3 runs from the conserved cysteine through the conserved F or W. The D gene is left open where the match is weak. For some rows the clone size is stated as once, few or many, or as a class when expanded; others skip it.

abundance: once
d_gene: TRBD2
j_gene: TRBJ2-4
v_gene: TRBV2
CDR3nt: TGTGCCAGCACCGAAACGTTAGCGGGAGGGGCCAAAAACATTCAGTACTTC
CDR3aa: CASTETLAGGAKNIQYF

abundance: -
d_gene: TRBD1
j_gene: TRBJ1-4
v_gene: TRBV7-9
CDR3nt: TGTGCCAGCAGCTTTACAGGGGCGGTTGCAACTAATGAAAAACTGTTTTTT
CDR3aa: CASSFTGAVATNEKLFF

abundance: -
d_gene: -
j_gene: TRBJ1-4
v_gene: TRBV19
CDR3nt: TGTGCCAGTAGTACAGAGGGACTAGGAACTAATGAAAAACTGTTTTTT
CDR3aa: CASSTEGLGTNEKLFF

abundance: once
d_gene: TRBD1
j_gene: TRBJ2-5
v_gene: TRBV25-1
CDR3nt: TGTGCCAGTGATCCGGGACAGCAAGAGACCCAGTACTTC
CDR3aa: CASDPGQQETQYF

abundance: -
d_gene: TRBD1
j_gene: TRBJ2-7
v_gene: TRBV10-1
CDR3nt: TGCGCCAGCAGTGAAGGTGTAGGACAGGGAACGTACGAGCAGTACTTC
CDR3aa: CASSEGVGQGTYEQYF

abundance: -
d_gene: -
j_gene: TRBJ2-7
v_gene: TRBV6-2/TRBV6-3
CDR3nt: TGTGCCAGCAGTTACTCGATTTTAGCGGACCACTACGAGCAGTACTTC
CDR3aa: CASSYSILADHYEQYF

abundance: -
d_gene: -
j_gene: TRBJ1-1
v_gene: TRBV12-3/TRBV12-4
CDR3nt: TGTGCCAGCAGTTTGGGGGCCACTGAAGCTTTCTTT
CDR3aa: CASSLGATEAFF

abundance: few
d_gene: -
j_gene: TRBJ2-2
v_gene: TRBV18
CDR3nt: TGTGCCAGCTCACCACCTTCGAACACCGGGGAGCTGTTTTTT
CDR3aa: CASSPPSNTGELFF

abundance: -
d_gene: TRBD1
j_gene: TRBJ1-2
v_gene: TRBV5-4
CDR3nt: TGTGCCAGCAGCTCCCCAGGGGGCGTAGGCTACACCTTC
CDR3aa: CASSSPGGVGYTF

abundance: -
d_gene: -
j_gene: TRBJ2-7
v_gene: TRBV4-2
CDR3nt: TGTGCCAGCAGCCAAGGGGAGGCGTCGGGCTACGAGCAGTACTTC
CDR3aa: CASSQGEASGYEQYF

abundance: -
d_gene: TRBD2
j_gene: TRBJ2-3
v_gene: TRBV9
CDR3nt: TGTGCCAGCAGCGCCGGACTAGCGGGAGGTACAGATACGCAGTATTTT
CDR3aa: CASSAGLAGGTDTQYF

abundance: -
d_gene: -
j_gene: TRBJ1-1
v_gene: TRBV3-1/TRBV3-2
CDR3nt: TGTGCCAGCAGCTCATATTTTCACACTGAAGCTTTCTTT
CDR3aa: CASSSYFHTEAFF

abundance: -
d_gene: TRBD2
j_gene: TRBJ2-1
v_gene: TRBV10-3
CDR3nt: TGTGCCATCAGTGTCGGGGCTAGCGGGGATGAGCAGTTCTTC
CDR3aa: CAISVGASGDEQFF

abundance: -
d_gene: -
j_gene: TRBJ2-7
v_gene: TRBV28
CDR3nt: TGTGCCAGCAGTCACCCGTGGGGCGAGTCCCACGAGCAGTACTTC
CDR3aa: CASSHPWGESHEQYF

abundance: -
d_gene: -
j_gene: TRBJ2-7
v_gene: TRBV19
CDR3nt: TGTGCCAGTAGTATCCTGGAGGGCTACGAGCAGTACTTC
CDR3aa: CASSILEGYEQYF

abundance: -
d_gene: -
j_gene: TRBJ2-5
v_gene: TRBV14
CDR3nt: TGTGCCAGCAGCCATCTCCTACCCCGGGAGAAGGCGACCCAGTACTTC
CDR3aa: CASSHLLPREKATQYF

abundance: -
d_gene: TRBD1
j_gene: TRBJ1-1
v_gene: TRBV7-2
CDR3nt: TGTGCCAGCAGCCTCACAGGGGTAACTGAAGCTTTCTTT
CDR3aa: CASSLTGVTEAFF

abundance: -
d_gene: TRBD2
j_gene: TRBJ2-7
v_gene: TRBV19
CDR3nt: TGTGCCAGTAGTATAGGGCTAGCGGGGGCATACGAGCAGTACTTC
CDR3aa: CASSIGLAGAYEQYF

abundance: once
d_gene: TRBD2
j_gene: TRBJ2-7
v_gene: TRBV29-1
CDR3nt: TGCAGCGCTTTAGGGGGGGCGGGAGGGGTCGAGCAGTACTTC
CDR3aa: CSALGGAGGVEQYF

abundance: few
d_gene: -
j_gene: TRBJ2-7
v_gene: TRBV11-2
CDR3nt: TGTGCCAGCAGCTTAGCCCCCTCCCTCTACGAGCAGTACTTC
CDR3aa: CASSLAPSLYEQYF

abundance: -
d_gene: TRBD2
j_gene: TRBJ2-3
v_gene: TRBV19
CDR3nt: TGTGCCAGTAGTATAGGTGGGCGGGGGGGCGCAGATACGCAGTATTTT
CDR3aa: CASSIGGRGGADTQYF

abundance: -
d_gene: -
j_gene: TRBJ1-5
v_gene: TRBV6-6
CDR3nt: TGTGCCAGCGCCCCGGGCTACGATCAGCCCCAGCATTTT
CDR3aa: CASAPGYDQPQHF

abundance: -
d_gene: -
j_gene: TRBJ2-5
v_gene: TRBV7-9
CDR3nt: TGTGCCAGCAGCTTAGCGCTCCTGGAGACCCAGTACTTC
CDR3aa: CASSLALLETQYF

abundance: -
d_gene: -
j_gene: TRBJ1-4
v_gene: TRBV10-2
CDR3nt: TGCGCCAGCAGTGAGTCGATAGGCACAACTAATGAAAAACTGTTTTTT
CDR3aa: CASSESIGTTNEKLFF

abundance: -
d_gene: TRBD1
j_gene: TRBJ1-4
v_gene: TRBV27
CDR3nt: TGTGCCAGCAGTTTATATTGGGGTGGACAGGGGGGTGAAAAACTGTTTTTT
CDR3aa: CASSLYWGGQGGEKLFF

abundance: -
d_gene: TRBD2
j_gene: TRBJ2-3
v_gene: TRBV6-4
CDR3nt: TGTGCCAGCAGAGCTAGCGGGGGGGCCGGGGGCACAGATACGCAGTATTTT
CDR3aa: CASRASGGAGGTDTQYF

abundance: -
d_gene: TRBD2
j_gene: TRBJ2-2
v_gene: TRBV18
CDR3nt: TGTGCCAGCTCACCACCGGGACTAGCGGCGAACACCGGGGAGCTGTTTTTT
CDR3aa: CASSPPGLAANTGELFF

abundance: -
d_gene: -
j_gene: TRBJ2-3
v_gene: TRBV24-1
CDR3nt: TGTGCCACCCGAGGGCTAGCTGGAGATACGCAGTATTTT
CDR3aa: CATRGLAGDTQYF

abundance: once
d_gene: -
j_gene: TRBJ1-2
v_gene: TRBV6-5
CDR3nt: TGTGCCAGCAGTTCCTACAGGGTTGCGCTAGAGGGCTACACCTTC
CDR3aa: CASSSYRVALEGYTF

abundance: few
d_gene: -
j_gene: TRBJ2-2
v_gene: TRBV28
CDR3nt: TGTGCCAGCAGCCAAGGGACGCTCCACACCGGGGAGCTGTTTTTT
CDR3aa: CASSQGTLHTGELFF

abundance: -
d_gene: -
j_gene: TRBJ1-5
v_gene: TRBV11-3
CDR3nt: TGTGCCAGCAGCCTTGGGGGGGATCAGCCCCAGCATTTT
CDR3aa: CASSLGGDQPQHF

abundance: -
d_gene: TRBD2
j_gene: TRBJ2-7
v_gene: TRBV18
CDR3nt: TGTGCCAGCTCGAGGTGGGGGGGGTACTACGAGCAGTACTTC
CDR3aa: CASSRWGGYYEQYF

abundance: -
d_gene: -
j_gene: TRBJ2-1
v_gene: TRBV12-5
CDR3nt: TGTGCTAGTGGTTTGTGGGGAATATCCTACAATGAGCAGTTCTTC
CDR3aa: CASGLWGISYNEQFF

abundance: -
d_gene: TRBD2
j_gene: TRBJ2-3
v_gene: TRBV28
CDR3nt: TGTGCCAGCAGTGCGCGGGGGGAGGGCACTTATGATACGCAGTATTTT
CDR3aa: CASSARGEGTYDTQYF

abundance: -
d_gene: TRBD2
j_gene: TRBJ2-3
v_gene: TRBV6-5
CDR3nt: TGTGCCAGCAGTTACTCCGGGACTAGCGGTTCAGATACGCAGTATTTT
CDR3aa: CASSYSGTSGSDTQYF

abundance: -
d_gene: TRBD1
j_gene: TRBJ2-2
v_gene: TRBV6-4
CDR3nt: TGTGCCAGCAGTGGACAGGGGGCATCCGGGGAGCTGTTTTTT
CDR3aa: CASSGQGASGELFF

abundance: -
d_gene: -
j_gene: TRBJ2-1
v_gene: TRBV2
CDR3nt: TGTGCCAGCAGTGAACAGGGGCCCGCTTCCTACAATGAGCAGTTCTTC
CDR3aa: CASSEQGPASYNEQFF

abundance: once
d_gene: -
j_gene: TRBJ1-4
v_gene: TRBV4-3
CDR3nt: TGCGCCAGCAGCCAAAGGGCGGTGCCAGGGGAAAAACTGTTTTTT
CDR3aa: CASSQRAVPGEKLFF

abundance: -
d_gene: -
j_gene: TRBJ1-1
v_gene: TRBV10-3
CDR3nt: TGTGCCATCAGTGACGACGGATGGATGAACACTGAAGCTTTCTTT
CDR3aa: CAISDDGWMNTEAFF

abundance: -
d_gene: -
j_gene: TRBJ2-7
v_gene: TRBV30
CDR3nt: TGTGCCTGGAGTGGGTCCTACGAGCAGTACTTC
CDR3aa: CAWSGSYEQYF

abundance: medium-sized
d_gene: TRBD1
j_gene: TRBJ1-2
v_gene: TRBV15
CDR3nt: TGTGCCACCAGCAGTAGGATTACAGGGGGCGGCTACACCTTC
CDR3aa: CATSSRITGGGYTF

abundance: -
d_gene: -
j_gene: TRBJ2-3
v_gene: TRBV2
CDR3nt: TGTGCCAGCAGGACAGAGCCAGATACGCAGTATTTT
CDR3aa: CASRTEPDTQYF

abundance: -
d_gene: -
j_gene: TRBJ1-3
v_gene: TRBV5-4
CDR3nt: TGTGCCAGCAGCTTGCGTCAACAGGGATTAGGAAACACCATATATTTT
CDR3aa: CASSLRQQGLGNTIYF

abundance: -
d_gene: TRBD2
j_gene: TRBJ2-1
v_gene: TRBV28
CDR3nt: TGTGCCAGCAGTTTCCCAACCTCACTAGCGGGAGGGTCTCACAATGAGCAGTTCTTC
CDR3aa: CASSFPTSLAGGSHNEQFF

abundance: -
d_gene: TRBD1
j_gene: TRBJ1-2
v_gene: TRBV5-1
CDR3nt: TGCGCCAGCAGCCCAGGGACAGGGGTCTATGGCTACACCTTC
CDR3aa: CASSPGTGVYGYTF

abundance: -
d_gene: -
j_gene: TRBJ1-4
v_gene: TRBV7-9
CDR3nt: TGTGCCAGCAGCTTAGCTTTTGGGGAGCTGGCTGAAAAACTGTTTTTT
CDR3aa: CASSLAFGELAEKLFF

abundance: -
d_gene: TRBD2
j_gene: TRBJ2-7
v_gene: TRBV30
CDR3nt: TGTGCCTGGAGTATAGGACTAGCGGGAGATTACGAGCAGTACTTC
CDR3aa: CAWSIGLAGDYEQYF

abundance: -
d_gene: -
j_gene: TRBJ1-6
v_gene: TRBV21-1
CDR3nt: TGTGCCAGCAGCAAATTCAGGAGGGGGGGGTTGGGTTCACCCCTCCACTTT
CDR3aa: CASSKFRRGGLGSPLHF

abundance: -
d_gene: -
j_gene: TRBJ1-3
v_gene: TRBV15
CDR3nt: TGTGCCACCAGCACAGGGACTGGAAACACCATATATTTT
CDR3aa: CATSTGTGNTIYF

abundance: -
d_gene: -
j_gene: TRBJ2-5
v_gene: TRBV5-1
CDR3nt: TGCGCCAGCAGAGCGGATGGGGCGGAAAAGACCCAGTACTTC
CDR3aa: CASRADGAEKTQYF